This TCR beta chain stems from a study of STAT5B mutations in CD4+ large granular lymphocyte leukemia. Study-wide findings and caveats: Without putative leukemic clones, patient CD4-sorted repertoires remained more clonal than healthy CD4+ repertoires. 8/27 top patient clones versus 2/35 control clones were TRBV06-family.

Original processing methods: The detection floor for productive clonotype frequency was 2.59 x 10-5. Produced via immunoSEQ multiplex PCR; TCRdb's table is partial and in-frame only. The V and J calls and clone size are taken from that table; D and trimming were inferred from the DNA. The table lists 30,000 to 40,000 clones, 65% to 70% of them singletons. The germline V gene has CDR1 SGHRS and CDR2 YFSETQ. The CDR3 is 13 residues long. V shed 1 base, J shed 5 bases, and the junction held 2 bases outside the gene matches. This clone was recorded once. Antigen specificity is unknown. This chain connects TRBV5-1 to TRBJ1-1, with 7 bases lining up with TRBD1. Sequencing was performed on CD4+ T cells from blood buffy coats. This TCR was sampled from a human donor in good health. The CDR3 spells CASSLTGETEAFF. DNA for the CDR3: TGCGCCAGCAGCTTGACAGGGGAGACTGAAGCTTTCTTT.